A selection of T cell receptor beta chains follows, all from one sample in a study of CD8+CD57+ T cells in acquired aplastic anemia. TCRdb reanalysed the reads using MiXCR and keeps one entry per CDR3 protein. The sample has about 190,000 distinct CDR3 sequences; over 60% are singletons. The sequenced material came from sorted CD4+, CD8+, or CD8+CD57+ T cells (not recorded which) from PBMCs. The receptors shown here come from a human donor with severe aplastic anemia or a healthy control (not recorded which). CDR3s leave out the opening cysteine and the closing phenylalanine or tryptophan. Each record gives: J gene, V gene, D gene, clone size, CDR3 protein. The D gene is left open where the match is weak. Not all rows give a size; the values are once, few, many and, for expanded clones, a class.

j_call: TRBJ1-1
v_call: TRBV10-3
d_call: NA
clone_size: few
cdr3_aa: AIRTTGSSAEAF

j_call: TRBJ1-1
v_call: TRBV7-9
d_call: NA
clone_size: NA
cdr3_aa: ASKYPGGDGNTEAF

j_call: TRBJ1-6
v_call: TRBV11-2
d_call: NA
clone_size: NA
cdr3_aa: AGSLRWNSPLH

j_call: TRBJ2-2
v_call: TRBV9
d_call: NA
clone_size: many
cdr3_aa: ASSGRGTGELF

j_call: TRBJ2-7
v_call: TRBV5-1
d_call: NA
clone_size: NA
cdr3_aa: ASSSTGTWEQY

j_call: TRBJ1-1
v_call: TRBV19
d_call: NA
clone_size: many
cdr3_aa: ASSIGIEAF

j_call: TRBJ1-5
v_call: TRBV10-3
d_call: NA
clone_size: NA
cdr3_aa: AIGGVENNQPQH

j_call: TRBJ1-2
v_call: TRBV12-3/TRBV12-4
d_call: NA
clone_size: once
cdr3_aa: ASGSHTANYGYT

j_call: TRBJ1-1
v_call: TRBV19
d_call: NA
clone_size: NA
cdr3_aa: ASNRQDRLNTEAF

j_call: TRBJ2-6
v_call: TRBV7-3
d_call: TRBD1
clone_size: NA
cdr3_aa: ASSLKGQSSGANVLT

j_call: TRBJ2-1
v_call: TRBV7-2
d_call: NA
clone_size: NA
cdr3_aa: ASSLGRGYPGNEQF

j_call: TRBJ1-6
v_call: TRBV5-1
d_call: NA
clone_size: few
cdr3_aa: ASSLAGSGSPLH

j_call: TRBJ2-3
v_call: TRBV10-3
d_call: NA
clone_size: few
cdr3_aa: AISGGEDTQY

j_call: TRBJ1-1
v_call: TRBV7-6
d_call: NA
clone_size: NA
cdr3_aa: ASSLQENTEAF

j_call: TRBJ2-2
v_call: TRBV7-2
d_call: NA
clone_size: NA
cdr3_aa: ASSVGELF

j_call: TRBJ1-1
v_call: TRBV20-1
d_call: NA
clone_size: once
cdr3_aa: SASVGLMNTEAF

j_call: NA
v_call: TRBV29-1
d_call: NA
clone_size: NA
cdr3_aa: SVDLGEDPSYEQY

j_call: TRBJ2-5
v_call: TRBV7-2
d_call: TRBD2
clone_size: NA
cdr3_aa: ASSSTSGKGETQY

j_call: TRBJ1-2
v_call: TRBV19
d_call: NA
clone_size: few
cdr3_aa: ASSPQAGLTGYT

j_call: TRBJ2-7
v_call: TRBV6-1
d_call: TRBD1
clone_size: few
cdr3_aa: ASSDGRDRVGEQY

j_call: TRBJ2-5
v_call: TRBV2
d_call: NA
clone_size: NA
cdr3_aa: ASSVGPGAQY

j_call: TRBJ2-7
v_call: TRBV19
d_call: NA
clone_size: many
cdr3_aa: ASADSVNEQY

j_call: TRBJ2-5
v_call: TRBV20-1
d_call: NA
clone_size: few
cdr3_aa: SASPDSTGETQY

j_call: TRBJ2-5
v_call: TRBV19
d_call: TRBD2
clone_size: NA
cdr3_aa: ASKRGGTSGERETQY

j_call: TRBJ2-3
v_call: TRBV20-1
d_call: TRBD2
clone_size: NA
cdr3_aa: SARPGTSGSTDTQY

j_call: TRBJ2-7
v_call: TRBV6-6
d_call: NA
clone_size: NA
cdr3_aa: ASSYLGISYEQY

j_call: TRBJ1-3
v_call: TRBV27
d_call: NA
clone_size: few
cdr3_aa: ASSSLDSGNTIY

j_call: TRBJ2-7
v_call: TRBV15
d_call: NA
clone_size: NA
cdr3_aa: ATSPPTWAASYEQY

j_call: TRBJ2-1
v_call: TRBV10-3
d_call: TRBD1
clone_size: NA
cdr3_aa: AISSRTGEHNEQF

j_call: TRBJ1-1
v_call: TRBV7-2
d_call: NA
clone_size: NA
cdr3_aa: ASSLLQGMNTEAF

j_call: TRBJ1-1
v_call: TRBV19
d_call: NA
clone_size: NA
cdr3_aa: ASTGQNTEAF

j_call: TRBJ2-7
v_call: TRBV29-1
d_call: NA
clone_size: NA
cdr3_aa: SVRTVLLDEQY

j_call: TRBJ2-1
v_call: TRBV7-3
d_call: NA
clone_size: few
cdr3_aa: ASSLSGSSYEQF

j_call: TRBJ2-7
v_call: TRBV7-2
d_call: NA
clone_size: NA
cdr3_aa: ASSDPRGAGVSYEQY

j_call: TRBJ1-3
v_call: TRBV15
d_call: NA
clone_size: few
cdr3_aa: ATQGPLSGNTIY

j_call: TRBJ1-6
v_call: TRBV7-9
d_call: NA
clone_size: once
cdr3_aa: ASSHRGQLNSPLH

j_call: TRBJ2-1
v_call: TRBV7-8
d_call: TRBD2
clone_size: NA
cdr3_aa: ASSPPLRLAQRGNEQF

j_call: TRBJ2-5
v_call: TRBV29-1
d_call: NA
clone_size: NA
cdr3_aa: SVGMEETQY

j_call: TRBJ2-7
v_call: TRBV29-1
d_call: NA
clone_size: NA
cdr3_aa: SVEEQGYEQY

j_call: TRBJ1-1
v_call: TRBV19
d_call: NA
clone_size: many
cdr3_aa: ATTWGNTEAF

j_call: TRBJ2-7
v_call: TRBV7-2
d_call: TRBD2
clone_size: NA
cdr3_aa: ASSLVSAGLLSYEQY

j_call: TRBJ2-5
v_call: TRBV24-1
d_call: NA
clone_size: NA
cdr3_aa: ATSDPQETQY

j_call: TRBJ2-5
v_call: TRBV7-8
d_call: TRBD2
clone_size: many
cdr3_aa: ASSSQTSRRQTQY

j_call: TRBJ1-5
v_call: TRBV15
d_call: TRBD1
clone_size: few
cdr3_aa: ATSSDRGNQPQH

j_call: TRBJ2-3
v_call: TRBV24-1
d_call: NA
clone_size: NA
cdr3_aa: ATSEWALGADTQY

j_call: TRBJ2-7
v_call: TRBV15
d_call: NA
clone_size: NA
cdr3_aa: ATEATSYEQY

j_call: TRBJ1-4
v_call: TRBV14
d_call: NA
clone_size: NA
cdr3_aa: ASSQGGEKLF

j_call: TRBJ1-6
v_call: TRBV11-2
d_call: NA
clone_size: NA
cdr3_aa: ASSLAGENSPLH

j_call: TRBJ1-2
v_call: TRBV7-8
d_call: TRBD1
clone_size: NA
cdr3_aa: ASSSRFNRGDGYT

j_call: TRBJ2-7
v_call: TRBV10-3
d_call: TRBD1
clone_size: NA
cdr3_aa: AISDHGTGPSGQY

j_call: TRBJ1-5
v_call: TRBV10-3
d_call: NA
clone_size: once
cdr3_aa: AINGGGMNTEATTQGFQPQH

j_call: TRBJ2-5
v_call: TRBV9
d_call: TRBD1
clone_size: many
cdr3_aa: ASSYRTGGVEETQY

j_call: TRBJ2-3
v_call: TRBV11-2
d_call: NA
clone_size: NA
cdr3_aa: ASSPGHTDTQY

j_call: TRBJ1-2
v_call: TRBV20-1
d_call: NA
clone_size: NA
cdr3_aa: SARDSGRWGGYT